The present T cell receptor beta chain was sequenced within a study of T cell repertoires in aging, cancer and after chemotherapy. Study overall: About 8.1 million TCR reads made up the full dataset.

This clonotype is medium-sized (0.01 to 0.1%). Amplification of TCR beta used genomic DNA extracted from peripheral blood. Multiplex touch-down PCR with TRB-A/B primers amplified rearranged V-D-J TRB sequences. Via MiXCR, TCRdb re-called the multiplex PCR reads, giving one row per CDR3 protein. The table includes some 790 distinct CDR3 sequences, 25% to 30% detected once. Sequencing input: blood. The sequence was obtained from a human donor with a blood cancer.

CDR3 sequence (DNA): TGTGCCTGGAGCCTCGCGTGGGAGCAGTACTTC. It encodes CAWSLAWEQYF. This sequence joins TRBV30 and TRBJ2-7; D gene ambiguous. Germline-derived CDR1 and CDR2 are GTSNPN and SVGIG (reference sequence). V lost 3 bases to trimming and J lost 7 bases, with 10 bases between them. The CDR3 loop spans 11 amino acids.